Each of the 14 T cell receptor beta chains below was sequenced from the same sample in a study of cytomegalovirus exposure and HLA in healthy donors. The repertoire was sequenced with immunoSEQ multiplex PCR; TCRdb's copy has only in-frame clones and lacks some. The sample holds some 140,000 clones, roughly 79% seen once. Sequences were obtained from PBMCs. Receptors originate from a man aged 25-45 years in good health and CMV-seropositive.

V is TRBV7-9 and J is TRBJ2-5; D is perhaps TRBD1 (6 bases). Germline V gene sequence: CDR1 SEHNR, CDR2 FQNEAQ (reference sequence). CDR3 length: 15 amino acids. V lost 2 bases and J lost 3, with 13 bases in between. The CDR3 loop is CASSLLGTQEETQYF. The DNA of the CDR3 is TGTGCCAGCAGCTTATTAGGGACACAAGAAGAGACCCAGTACTTC.

The DNA of the CDR3 is TGTGCCAGCAGTTACTCGGGGTCAGGGGTGGGGGAGACCCAGTACTTC. Translated: CASSYSGSGVGETQYF. V gene TRBV6-5 combines with J gene TRBJ2-5; a possible D gene is TRBD1 (6 bases). Germline V CDR1 and CDR2: MNHEY, SVGAGI. The CDR3 is made up of 16 amino acids. The V and J ends lost 0 bases and 5 bases respectively, with 16 bases between them.

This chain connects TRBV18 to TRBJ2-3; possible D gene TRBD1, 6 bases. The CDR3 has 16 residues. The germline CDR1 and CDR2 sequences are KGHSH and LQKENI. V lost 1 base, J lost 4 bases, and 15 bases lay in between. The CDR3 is CASSPLGGLLSDTQYF. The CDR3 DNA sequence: TGTGCCAGCTCACCACTTGGGGGCCTGCTCTCAGATACGCAGTATTTT.

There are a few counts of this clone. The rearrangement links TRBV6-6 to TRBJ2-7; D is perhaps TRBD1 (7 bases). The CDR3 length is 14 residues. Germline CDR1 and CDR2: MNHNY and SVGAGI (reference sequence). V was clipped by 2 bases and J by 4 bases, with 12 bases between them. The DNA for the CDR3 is TGTGCCAGCAGTTACACGCAGGGGGGATACGAGCAGTACTTC. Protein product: CASSYTQGGYEQYF.

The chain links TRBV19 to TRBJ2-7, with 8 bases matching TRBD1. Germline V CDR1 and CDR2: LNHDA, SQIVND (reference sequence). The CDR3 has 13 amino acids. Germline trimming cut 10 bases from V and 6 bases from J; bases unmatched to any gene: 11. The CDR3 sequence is CATSRGQGGEQYF. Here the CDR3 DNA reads TGTGCCACCTCCCGAGGACAGGGAGGCGAGCAGTACTTC.

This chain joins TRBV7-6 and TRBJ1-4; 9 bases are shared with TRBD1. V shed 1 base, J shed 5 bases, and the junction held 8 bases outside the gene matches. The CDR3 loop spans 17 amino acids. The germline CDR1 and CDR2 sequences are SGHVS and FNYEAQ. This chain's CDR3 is CASSLGQTGGENEKLFF. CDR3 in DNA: TGTGCCAGCAGCTTAGGTCAGACAGGGGGGGAGAATGAAAAACTGTTTTTT.

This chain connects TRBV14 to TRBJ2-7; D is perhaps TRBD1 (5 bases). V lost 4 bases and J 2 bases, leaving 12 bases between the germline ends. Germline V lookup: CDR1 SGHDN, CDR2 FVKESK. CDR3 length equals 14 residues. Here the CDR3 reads CASSPIGQTYEQYF. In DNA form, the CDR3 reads TGTGCCAGCAGCCCTATCGGACAAACCTACGAGCAGTACTTC.

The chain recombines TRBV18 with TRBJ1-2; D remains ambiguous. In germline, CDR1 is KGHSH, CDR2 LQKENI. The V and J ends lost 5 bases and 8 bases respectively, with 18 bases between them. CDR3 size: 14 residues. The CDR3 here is CASSSNRDFYGYTF. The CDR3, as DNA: TGTGCCAGCTCATCTAACCGGGATTTCTACGGCTACACCTTC.

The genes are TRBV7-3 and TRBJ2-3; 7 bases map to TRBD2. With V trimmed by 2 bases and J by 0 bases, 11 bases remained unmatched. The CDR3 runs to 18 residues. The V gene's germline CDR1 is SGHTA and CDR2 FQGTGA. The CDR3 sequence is CASSLRTRASGSTDTQYF. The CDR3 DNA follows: TGTGCCAGCAGCTTACGAACTCGGGCTAGCGGCAGCACAGATACGCAGTATTTT.

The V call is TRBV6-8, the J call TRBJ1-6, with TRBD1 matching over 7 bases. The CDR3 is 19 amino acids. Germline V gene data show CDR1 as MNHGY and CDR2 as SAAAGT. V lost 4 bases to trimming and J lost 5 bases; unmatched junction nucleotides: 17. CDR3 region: CASSSLGPRGGFHNSPLHF. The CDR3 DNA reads TGTGCCAGCAGTTCCCTTGGCCCCCGAGGGGGCTTCCATAATTCACCCCTCCACTTT.

CDR3 sequence reads: CASSRLGANSYEQYF. As DNA, the CDR3 is TGTGCCAGCAGCCGCCTGGGAGCCAACTCCTACGAGCAGTACTTC. The V and J genes are TRBV5-5 and TRBJ2-7; possible D gene TRBD2, 5 bases. Germline CDR1 SGHKS, CDR2 YYEKEE (reference sequence). Between the trimmed V and J ends, which lost 4 bases and 0 bases, there was a span of 14 bases. This CDR3 contains 15 residues.

The chain's CDR3 is CANQKLKNEKLFF. The CDR3 DNA follows: TGTGCCAACCAGAAATTGAAGAATGAAAAACTGTTTTTT. The chain carries TRBV2 and TRBJ1-4, with D hard to call. This CDR3 spans 13 amino acids. Germline values: CDR1 SNHLY, CDR2 FYNNEI. V was cut by 10 bases and J by 5 bases, with 14 bases left in between.

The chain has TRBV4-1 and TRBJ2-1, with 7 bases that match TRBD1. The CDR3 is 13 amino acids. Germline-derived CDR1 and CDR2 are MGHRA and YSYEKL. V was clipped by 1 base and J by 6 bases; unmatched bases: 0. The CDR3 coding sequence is TGCGCCAGCAGCCAAGCAGGGGGCAATGAGCAGTTCTTC. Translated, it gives CASSQAGGNEQFF.

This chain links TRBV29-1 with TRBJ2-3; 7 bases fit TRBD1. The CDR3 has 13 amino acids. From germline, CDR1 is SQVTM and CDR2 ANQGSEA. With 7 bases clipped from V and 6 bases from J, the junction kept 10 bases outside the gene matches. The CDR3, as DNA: TGCAGCGCAGAGACAGGGACCGAGGATACGCAGTATTTT. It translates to CSAETGTEDTQYF.